This paragraph covers one T cell receptor beta chain sequence. This sample is drawn from a study of blood T cell repertoires in COVID-19. V lost 6 bases and J lost 3; bases outside the gene matches: 7. The CDR3 has 15 amino acids. The V gene's germline CDR1 is ENHRY and CDR2 SYGVKD. As originally analysed: Cell counts per sample came from amplifying reference gene primers. Assay: immunoSEQ multiplex PCR; the TCRdb copy retains only in-frame clones and omits some. D and trimming come from the DNA, and the V and J calls and clone size come from that table. The data show about 68,000 clones, less than 90% seen once.

The chain joins TRBV10-3 to TRBJ2-3, with 9 bases that match TRBD1. Specimen: peripheral blood. The TCR sequence derives from a man in his fifties with active COVID-19. DNA for the CDR3: TGTGCCATCAGCGGCCGACAGGGGGGGACAGATACGCAGTATTTT. Translated, it gives CAISGRQGGTDTQYF.